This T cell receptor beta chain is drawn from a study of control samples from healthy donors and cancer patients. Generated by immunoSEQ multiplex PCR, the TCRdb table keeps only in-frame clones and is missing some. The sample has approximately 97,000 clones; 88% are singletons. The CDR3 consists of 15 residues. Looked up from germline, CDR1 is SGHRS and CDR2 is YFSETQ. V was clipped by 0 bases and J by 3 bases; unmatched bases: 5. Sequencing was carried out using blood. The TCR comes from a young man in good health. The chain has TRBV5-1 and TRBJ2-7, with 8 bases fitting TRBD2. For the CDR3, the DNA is TGCGCCAGCAGCTTGGCCTTAGCGGGGATCTACGAGCAGTACTTC. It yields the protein CASSLALAGIYEQYF. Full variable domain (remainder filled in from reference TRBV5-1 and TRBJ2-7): KAGVTQTPRYLIKTRGQQVTLSCSPISGHRSVSWYQQTPGQGLQFLFEYFSETQRNKGNFPGRFSGRQFSNSRSEMNVSTLELGDSALYLCASSLALAGIYEQYFGPGTRLTVT.